This entry describes one T cell receptor (beta chain). Its antigen is currently unknown. The data were obtained in a study of cytomegalovirus exposure and HLA in healthy donors. Study-wide context: A subsequent analysis stated that the 110 or so validation repertoires were run on the same platform as the approximately 610 first-cohort repertoires.

Overall study results and limits: The study put 150 or so TCR beta chains on its list as cytomegalovirus-associated. High specificity and sensitivity for cytomegalovirus status were reported for the classifier. The study found most TCR sequences rare, yet found some public TCRs in many donors.

Trimming removed 2 bases at V and 5 bases at J, with 7 bases between. The CDR3 contains 13 residues. CDR1 SGHDN and CDR2 FVKESK come from the germline V gene. Repertoires were generated with immunoSEQ multiplex PCR, while TCRdb's copy carries only in-frame clones and drops some. This sample has 260,000 or so clones, with about nine tenths found just once. The V and J genes are TRBV14 and TRBJ1-3; D is unresolved. The TCR originated in a woman in her twenties or thirties in good health and CMV-seronegative. Sequences were obtained from PBMCs. The CDR3 coding sequence is TGTGCCAGCAGCCAAAGACCCCGAAACACCATATATTTT. It yields the protein CASSQRPRNTIYF.